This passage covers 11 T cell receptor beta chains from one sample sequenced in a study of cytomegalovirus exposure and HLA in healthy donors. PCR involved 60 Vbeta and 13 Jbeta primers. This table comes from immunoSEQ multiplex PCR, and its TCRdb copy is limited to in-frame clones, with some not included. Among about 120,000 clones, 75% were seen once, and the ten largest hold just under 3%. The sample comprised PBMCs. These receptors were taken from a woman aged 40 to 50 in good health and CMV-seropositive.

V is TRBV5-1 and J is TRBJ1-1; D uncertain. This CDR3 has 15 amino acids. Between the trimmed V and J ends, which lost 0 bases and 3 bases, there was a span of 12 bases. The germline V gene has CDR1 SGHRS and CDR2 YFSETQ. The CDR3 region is CASSLGRSADTEAFF. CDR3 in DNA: TGCGCCAGCAGCTTGGGACGGAGCGCGGACACTGAAGCTTTCTTT.

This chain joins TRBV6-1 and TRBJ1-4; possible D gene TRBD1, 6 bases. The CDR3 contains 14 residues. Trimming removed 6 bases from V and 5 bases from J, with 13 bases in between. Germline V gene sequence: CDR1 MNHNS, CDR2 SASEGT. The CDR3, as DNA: TGTGCCAGCAGCGGGGGGGGCCCGAATGAAAAACTGTTTTTT. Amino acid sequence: CASSGGGPNEKLFF.

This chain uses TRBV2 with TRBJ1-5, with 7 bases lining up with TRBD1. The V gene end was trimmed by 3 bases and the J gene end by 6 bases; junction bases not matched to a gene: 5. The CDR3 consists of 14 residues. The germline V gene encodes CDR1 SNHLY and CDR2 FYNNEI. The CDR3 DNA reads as TGTGCCAGCAGTGAGGAGTCAGGGGGTCAGCCCCAGCATTTT. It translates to CASSEESGGQPQHF.

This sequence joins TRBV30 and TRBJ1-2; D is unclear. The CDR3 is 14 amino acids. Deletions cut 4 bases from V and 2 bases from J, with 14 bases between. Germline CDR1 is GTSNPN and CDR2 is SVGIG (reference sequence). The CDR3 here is CAWTPAGGNYGYTF. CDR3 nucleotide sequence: TGTGCCTGGACCCCGGCAGGAGGAAACTATGGCTACACCTTC.

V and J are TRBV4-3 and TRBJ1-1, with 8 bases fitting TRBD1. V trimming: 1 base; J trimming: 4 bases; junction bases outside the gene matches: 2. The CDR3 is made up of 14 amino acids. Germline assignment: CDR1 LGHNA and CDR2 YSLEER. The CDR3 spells CASSQAGGLTEAFF. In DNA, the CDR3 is TGCGCCAGCAGCCAAGCAGGGGGCCTCACTGAAGCTTTCTTT.

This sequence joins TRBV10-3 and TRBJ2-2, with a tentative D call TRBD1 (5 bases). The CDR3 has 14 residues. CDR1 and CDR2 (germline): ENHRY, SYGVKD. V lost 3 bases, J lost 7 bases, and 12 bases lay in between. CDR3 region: CAISDPSQGGELFF. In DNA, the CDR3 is TGTGCCATCAGTGACCCCTCCCAGGGCGGGGAGCTGTTTTTT.

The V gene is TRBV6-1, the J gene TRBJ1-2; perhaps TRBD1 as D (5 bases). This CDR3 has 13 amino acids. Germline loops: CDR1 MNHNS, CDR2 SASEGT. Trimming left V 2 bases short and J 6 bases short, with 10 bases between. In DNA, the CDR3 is TGTGCCAGCAGTGAAAAGCAGGGCCATGGCTACACCTTC. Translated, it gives CASSEKQGHGYTF.

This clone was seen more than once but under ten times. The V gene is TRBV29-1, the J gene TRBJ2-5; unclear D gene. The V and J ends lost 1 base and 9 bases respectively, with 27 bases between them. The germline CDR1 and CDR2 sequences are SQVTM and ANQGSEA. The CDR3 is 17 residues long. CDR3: CSVEVRGIPRDRSAQYF. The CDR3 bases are TGCAGCGTTGAAGTCCGCGGAATCCCAAGAGACCGATCGGCCCAGTACTTC.

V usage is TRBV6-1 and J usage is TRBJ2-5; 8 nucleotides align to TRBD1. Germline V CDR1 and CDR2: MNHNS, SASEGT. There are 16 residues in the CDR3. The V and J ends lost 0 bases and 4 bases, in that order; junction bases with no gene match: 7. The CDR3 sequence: CASSEAQARGLETQYF. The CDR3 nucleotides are TGTGCCAGCAGTGAAGCTCAGGCCAGGGGGCTAGAGACCCAGTACTTC.

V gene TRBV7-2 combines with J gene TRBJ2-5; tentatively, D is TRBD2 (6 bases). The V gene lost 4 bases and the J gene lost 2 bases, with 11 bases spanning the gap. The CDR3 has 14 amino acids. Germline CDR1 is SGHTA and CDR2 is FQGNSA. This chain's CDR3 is CASSSWEEQETQYF. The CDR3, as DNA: TGTGCCAGCAGCTCCTGGGAGGAACAAGAGACCCAGTACTTC.

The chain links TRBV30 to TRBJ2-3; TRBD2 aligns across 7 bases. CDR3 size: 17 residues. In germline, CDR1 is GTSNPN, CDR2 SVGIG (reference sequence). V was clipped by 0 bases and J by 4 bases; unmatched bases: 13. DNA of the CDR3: TGTGCCTGGAGTGTTATGTTCAGCGCGGGGAGGGCAGATACGCAGTATTTT. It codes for CAWSVMFSAGRADTQYF.